The 29 T cell receptor beta chains reported below all come from one sample, sequenced in a study of T cells in Graves' hyperthyroidism and ophthalmopathy (dated by TCRdb to about 2019). Library preparation employed multiplex PCR. Sequencing instrument: Illumina HiSeq 2000. The TCR beta CDR3 regions were amplified from the RNA transcripts. The TCR CDR3 was subjected to a first round of RT-PCR using the HTBI primer set and the Qiagen OneStep RT-PCR kit. The public reads were reanalyzed by TCRdb: fastp trimming at Q25, MiXCR alignment, in-frame beta chains only. Rows with a matching CDR3 protein are joined into one entry that keeps the most common DNA and genes. A total of some 180,000 distinct CDR3 sequences appear in this sample, approximately 15% of them only once. Under 35% of the sample rests with the top ten. Sequenced: blood. All receptors come from a woman between 50 and 59 years old with Graves' hyperthyroidism.

This clonotype occurred many times. The CDR3 here is CASSPGTEKYGYTF. As DNA, the CDR3 is TGTGCCAGCAGTCCAGGGACGGAAAAGTATGGCTACACCTTC. The V gene is TRBV13, the J gene TRBJ1-2; D may be TRBD1 (5 bases). CDR3 length: 14 amino acids. V lost 6 bases and J 5 bases, leaving 16 bases between the germline ends. In germline, CDR1 is PRHDT, CDR2 FYEKMQ (reference sequence).

This clonotype has at least ten counts. The genes are TRBV11-3 and TRBJ2-5; 9 nucleotides match TRBD2. V lost 4 bases and J lost 3; bases outside the gene matches: 6. The CDR3 extends over 15 amino acids. Germline CDR1 and CDR2: SGHNT and YENEEA. The CDR3 sequence: CASSSGGGAKETQYF. For the CDR3, the DNA is TGTGCCAGCAGCTCTGGCGGGGGGGCGAAAGAGACCCAGTACTTC.

This clonotype was counted ten times or more. The junction does not match germline at one end; this may be a read error. V usage is TRBV28 and J usage is TRBJ1-5, with D perhaps TRBD1 (6 bases). The CDR3 has 18 residues. Germline CDR1 and CDR2: MDHEN and SYDVKM. The CDR3 DNA follows: TGTGCCGGCAGTACCCCACGGACAGCCACTTATAGCAATCAGCCCCAGCATTTT. It is translated as CAGSTPRTATYSNQPQHF.

This clonotype was picked up many times. This chain joins TRBV7-2 and TRBJ2-5; D is possibly TRBD1 or TRBD2 (5 bases each). Per the germline V gene, CDR1 is SGHTA and CDR2 is FQGNSA. This CDR3 region has 13 residues. Trimming took 0 bases from V and 9 from J, leaving 11 bases between them. CDR3 bases: TGTGCCAGCAGCTTAGCTTCGGGGACGGCCCAGTACTTC. Protein sequence: CASSLASGTAQYF.

This clonotype occurred many times. The CDR3 DNA follows: TGTGCCAGTAGCTCCCTGCCGACAGGGGGCTATGGCTACACCTTC. Amino acid sequence: CASSSLPTGGYGYTF. The J gene is TRBJ1-2, the V gene TRBV19; 9 bases map to TRBD1. The CDR3 consists of 15 residues. Trimming removed 6 bases from V and 4 bases from J; junction bases left unmatched: 9. Per the germline V gene, CDR1 is LNHDA and CDR2 is SQIVND (reference sequence).

This clonotype has at least ten counts. The gene calls are TRBV2 and TRBJ2-7; D ambiguous. Trimming stripped 3 bases from V and 0 bases from J, with 9 bases between. The CDR3 has 14 amino acids. Germline CDR1 SNHLY, CDR2 FYNNEI. CDR3 protein: CASSDNESSYEQYF. The CDR3, as DNA: TGTGCCAGCAGTGACAATGAGAGCTCCTACGAGCAGTACTTC.

This clonotype was observed at least ten times. A much larger clone differs from this one at a single base, so this may be a read error. V is TRBV12-3 or TRBV12-4 and J is TRBJ1-3; no definite D call. The V gene lost 7 bases and the J gene lost 0 bases, with 10 bases spanning the gap. The length of the CDR3 is 14 residues. The CDR3 nucleotides are TGTGCCAGCAATTTGTGGGGCTCTGGAAACACCATATATTTT. Its translation: CASNLWGSGNTIYF.

This clonotype was found many times. J is TRBJ1-1 and V is TRBV28; D might be TRBD1 (5 bases). Germline CDR1 is MDHEN and CDR2 is SYDVKM. Trimming removed 4 bases from V and 5 bases from J, with 14 bases in between. This CDR3 is 14 amino acids long. The CDR3 reads CASSSDGGVTEAFF. The CDR3 nucleotides read TGTGCCAGCAGTTCTGACGGGGGAGTTACTGAAGCTTTCTTT.

This clonotype was seen repeatedly, ten times or more. The rearrangement uses TRBV19 and TRBJ1-5; D is unresolved. The CDR3 has 12 residues. In germline, CDR1 is LNHDA, CDR2 SQIVND (reference sequence). Trimming cost V 5 bases and J 7 bases, with 9 bases left between them. CDR3 bases: TGTGCCAGTAGTCGTGTAAACCAGCCCCAGCATTTT. Encoded protein: CASSRVNQPQHF. Full variable domain (missing parts from reference TRBV19 and TRBJ1-5): DGGITQSPKYLFRKEGQNVTLSCEQNLNHDAMYWYRQDPGQGLRLIYYSQIVNDFQKGDIAEGYSVSREKKESFPLTVTSAQKNPTAFYLCASSRVNQPQHFGDGTRLSIL.

This clonotype was seen many times. The chain recombines TRBV7-9 with TRBJ1-4, with 8 bases fitting TRBD1. Germline CDR1 is SEHNR and CDR2 is FQNEAQ (reference sequence). V lost 7 bases to trimming and J lost 8 bases; unmatched junction nucleotides: 9. This CDR3 is 14 amino acids long. The CDR3 region has the DNA TGTGCCAGCACCAGGCAGGGGGCACGAGAAAAACTGTTTTTT. Translated: CASTRQGAREKLFF. Drawing the rest from reference TRBV7-9 and TRBJ1-4, the complete variable domain is DTGVSQNPRHKITKRGQNVTFRCDPISEHNRLYWYRQTLGQGPEFLTYFQNEAQLEKSRLLSDRFSAERPKGSFSTLEIQRTEQGDSAMYLCASTRQGAREKLFFGSGTQLSVL.

This clonotype has a count of ten or more. The gene calls are TRBV9 and TRBJ1-1, with 8 bases fitting TRBD1. The CDR3 runs 15 residues. CDR1 is SGDLS and CDR2 is YYNGEE in the germline V gene. V lost 0 bases and J lost 3; bases outside the gene matches: 4. CDR3 residues: CASSVEGQGYTEAFF. The CDR3 bases are TGTGCCAGCAGCGTAGAAGGACAGGGCTACACTGAAGCTTTCTTT.

This clonotype was observed many times. This rearrangement joins TRBV7-9 to TRBJ2-7, with a tentative D call TRBD2 (5 bases). V was trimmed by 7 bases and J by 3 bases, leaving 13 bases between them. CDR3 size: 13 residues. Germline values: CDR1 SEHNR, CDR2 FQNEAQ (reference sequence). The CDR3 loop is CASKGRTDYEQYF. The CDR3, as DNA: TGTGCCAGCAAAGGGCGGACTGACTACGAGCAGTACTTC.

This chain uses TRBV15 with TRBJ1-2, with 10 nucleotides matching TRBD1. CDR3 length: 15 amino acids. Unmatched junction bases numbered 6, after V lost 0 bases and J lost 8 bases. The germline V gene has CDR1 LNHNV and CDR2 YYDKDF (reference sequence). CDR3 region: CATSRDRQGAAGYTF. In DNA form, the CDR3 reads TGTGCCACCAGCAGAGATAGACAGGGGGCTGCCGGCTACACCTTC. The full variable domain, completed using reference TRBV15 and TRBJ1-2, is DAMVIQNPRYQVTQFGKPVTLSCSQTLNHNVMYWYQQKSSQAPKLLFHYYDKDFNNEADTPDNFQSRRPNTSFCFLDIRSPGLGDTAMYLCATSRDRQGAAGYTFGSGTRLTVV.

The table lists this clonotype with many counts. Here the CDR3 reads CSAYRAPGGYF. The CDR3 coding sequence is TGCAGTGCGTACAGGGCCCCCGGGGGGTACTTC. This chain joins TRBV20-1 and TRBJ2-5; D is tentatively TRBD1 or TRBD2 (6 bases each). CDR1 is DFQATT, CDR2 SNEGSKA, per germline (reference sequence). V lost 6 bases, J lost 13 bases, and 18 bases lay in between. This CDR3 region has 11 residues.

This clonotype was observed a handful of times. The rearrangement uses TRBV7-9 and TRBJ2-2, with a tentative D call TRBD1 (6 bases). V lost 5 bases, J lost 5 bases, and 12 bases lay in between. Germline CDR1 reads SEHNR; CDR2 reads FQNEAQ (reference sequence). CDR3 length: 14 residues. The CDR3 protein is CASSTGTLTGELFF. The CDR3, as DNA: TGTGCCAGCAGCACTGGGACACTTACCGGGGAGCTGTTTTTT.

This clonotype was found many times. The J gene is TRBJ1-2, the V gene TRBV28, with 10 bases fitting TRBD1. The CDR3 is 14 amino acids. V was pared by 8 bases and J by 8 bases, with 11 bases of the junction left unmatched. In germline, CDR1 is MDHEN, CDR2 SYDVKM. The CDR3 DNA reads as TGTGCCAGCGGGTTGACAGGGGGCACCGGGGGCTACACCTTC. This encodes CASGLTGGTGGYTF.

There are many counts of this clonotype. The chain is built from TRBV5-6 and TRBJ1-1, with a possible D match to TRBD1 (6 bases). Germline V gene sequence: CDR1 SGHDT, CDR2 YYEEEE. This CDR3 has 15 amino acids. The V end lost 5 bases, the J end lost 3 bases, and 17 bases lay between the germline ends. The CDR3, as DNA: TGTGCCAGCAGGGGATGGGGGGCCGGAGACACTGAAGCTTTCTTT. Protein product: CASRGWGAGDTEAFF.

The table lists this clonotype with many counts. The chain couples TRBV2 to TRBJ2-2; 9 bases fit TRBD1. Germline V lookup: CDR1 SNHLY, CDR2 FYNNEI. V gave up 6 bases and J gave up 0 bases; unmatched junction bases: 2. The CDR3 has 15 amino acids. DNA for the CDR3: TGTGCCAGCAGGGGACAGGGCCCGAACACCGGGGAGCTGTTTTTT. Translation: CASRGQGPNTGELFF.

This clonotype was found many times. The chain links TRBV12-3 or TRBV12-4 to TRBJ2-1, with 12 bases that match TRBD2. Trimming took 3 bases from V and 3 from J; bases not matched to a gene: 3. The CDR3 totals 16 residues. This CDR3 is CASSFSSGGGYNEQFF. The CDR3 DNA reads as TGTGCCAGCAGTTTTTCTAGCGGGGGGGGCTACAATGAGCAGTTCTTC.

This clonotype was seen at least ten times. This rearrangement joins TRBV14 to TRBJ2-4, with no clear D. The ends were cut back, 1 base at V and 4 bases at J, with 8 bases in the middle. This CDR3 comprises 14 residues. Germline CDR1 reads SGHDN; CDR2 reads FVKESK. The CDR3 region is CASSQVSGKNIQYF. CDR3 nucleotide sequence: TGTGCCAGCAGCCAAGTTTCCGGAAAAAACATTCAGTACTTC.

This clonotype was counted many times. The rearrangement links TRBV3-1 to TRBJ2-7; D is possibly TRBD1 (6 bases). Germline V gives CDR1 LGHDT, CDR2 YNNKEL (reference sequence). The CDR3 is made up of 16 amino acids. V shed 4 bases and J shed 3 bases, with 19 bases lying between them. The CDR3 here is CASSPHMTGNLYEQYF. In DNA form, the CDR3 reads TGTGCCAGCAGCCCACACATGACAGGCAATCTCTACGAGCAGTACTTC.

This clonotype appeared many times. This chain uses TRBV5-1 with TRBJ1-2; D possibly corresponds to TRBD1 (6 bases). Germline loops: CDR1 SGHRS, CDR2 YFSETQ. The CDR3 has 13 amino acids. V was clipped by 4 bases and J by 3 bases, with 10 bases between them. The CDR3 is CASSPGQYYGYTF. The CDR3 nucleotides are TGCGCCAGCAGCCCAGGACAGTACTATGGCTACACCTTC.

The sample holds a few counts of this clonotype. The rearrangement joins TRBV19 to TRBJ1-5; no clear D. The CDR3 totals 14 residues. V was shortened by 1 base and J by 7 bases, with 11 bases between the two germline ends. CDR1 is LNHDA, CDR2 SQIVND, per germline (reference sequence). CDR3 bases: TGTGCCAGTAGTATAGGGTGGAAATGGCAGCCCCAGCATTTT. This codes for CASSIGWKWQPQHF.

The chain combines TRBV6-1 with TRBJ1-5; D call uncertain. With 4 bases removed from V and 1 base from J, the gap between germline ends came to 14 bases. CDR3 length: 16 amino acids. From germline, CDR1 is MNHNS and CDR2 SASEGT. The CDR3 DNA sequence: TGTGCCAGCAGTGCGGCAGTGACTCTGAGCAATCAGCCCCAGCATTTT. Encoded protein: CASSAAVTLSNQPQHF.

The CDR3 protein is CSARDDRTYTDTQYF. The CDR3 DNA sequence: TGCAGTGCTAGAGATGACAGAACGTACACAGATACGCAGTATTTT. The genes are TRBV20-1 and TRBJ2-3; tentatively, D is TRBD1 (5 bases). The germline V gene has CDR1 DFQATT and CDR2 SNEGSKA (reference sequence). The CDR3 is made up of 15 amino acids. The V gene lost 0 bases and the J gene lost 2 bases, with 12 bases spanning the gap.

This clonotype was counted ten times or more. The V call is TRBV7-2, the J call TRBJ1-4, with D possibly TRBD1 on 6 matching bases. The CDR3 spans 15 residues. CDR1 and CDR2 from the germline V gene are SGHTA and FQGNSA. Trimming stripped 1 base from V and 8 bases from J, with 14 bases between. CDR3 in amino acids: CASSLGGRGLEKLFF. The CDR3 DNA follows: TGTGCCAGCAGCTTAGGGGGCAGGGGATTGGAAAAACTGTTTTTT.

In this sample, this clonotype turned up many times. The rearrangement links TRBV11-2 to TRBJ1-2, with a possible D match to TRBD1 (6 bases). Germline-derived CDR1 and CDR2 are SGHAT and FQNNGV. CDR3 length equals 14 residues. Trimming removed 6 bases from V and 3 bases from J, with 14 bases in between. The CDR3 loop reads CASSLGGSDYGYTF. Written as DNA, the CDR3 is TGTGCCAGCAGTCTAGGGGGGTCCGACTATGGCTACACCTTC.

The table lists this clonotype with many counts. V and J are TRBV2 and TRBJ1-5; 8 bases line up with TRBD1. Germline assignment: CDR1 SNHLY and CDR2 FYNNEI. CDR3 size: 15 residues. J was trimmed by 5 bases and V by 6 bases; bases with no gene match: 9. As DNA, the CDR3 is TGTGCCAGCAGAGAGGACAGGGCCCAACATCAGCCCCAGCATTTT. It codes for CASREDRAQHQPQHF.

This clonotype was detected many times. The V and J genes are TRBV28 and TRBJ1-2; perhaps TRBD1 as D (6 bases). This CDR3 region has 17 residues. Trimming stripped 6 bases from V and 8 bases from J, with 28 bases between. Germline loops: CDR1 MDHEN, CDR2 SYDVKM. This CDR3 is CASSPSGHEDGMWGYTF. The DNA of the CDR3 is TGTGCCAGCAGCCCGTCGGGACACGAGGACGGGATGTGGGGCTACACCTTC.